The clone carrying this T cell receptor beta chain turned up a few times. Its specificity is not known. This sample's TCRbeta library carried unique molecular identifier barcodes. In TCRdb, the PCR reads were re-called with MiXCR into one record per CDR3 protein. In the table there are 600,000 or so distinct CDR3 sequences, 20% to 25% of which are singletons. This sample was taken from a study of T-cell reconstitution after alpha-beta-depleted transplantation in children. Findings of the study overall: Newly produced T cells mostly provided counts and TCRbeta diversity after one year, as hyperexpanded clones declined. Alpha-beta T cells present about two months after transplant were reported to originate from several hundred expanded graft clones. Surviving recipient T cells and thymic progenitors underlay high day-60 TCRbeta diversity in some patients.

This sequence originates from a boy less than two years old who had a stem cell transplant for acute myeloid leukemia, so the T cells may come from the graft donor. Material: PBMCs, mostly from graft donor cells, obtained 360 days after TCRalphabeta/CD19-depleted stem cell transplant.

CDR3: CASSRYKGTDQETQYF. The CDR3 nucleotides are TGTGCCAGCAGTCGCTACAAAGGGACAGACCAAGAGACCCAGTACTTC. V usage is TRBV12-3 or TRBV12-4 and J usage is TRBJ2-5; 7 nucleotides match TRBD1. The CDR3 is 16 amino acids. The V gene end was trimmed by 5 bases and the J gene end by 0 bases; junction bases not matched to a gene: 9.